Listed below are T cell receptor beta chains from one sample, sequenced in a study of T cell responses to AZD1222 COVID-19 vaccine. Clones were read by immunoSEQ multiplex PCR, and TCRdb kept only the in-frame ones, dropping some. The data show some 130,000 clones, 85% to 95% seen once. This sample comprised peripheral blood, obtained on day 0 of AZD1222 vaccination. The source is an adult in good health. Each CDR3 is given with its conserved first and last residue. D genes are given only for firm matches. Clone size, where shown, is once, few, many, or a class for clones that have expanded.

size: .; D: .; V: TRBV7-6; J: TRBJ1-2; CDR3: CASNNTGKANYGYTF; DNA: TGTGCCAGCAACAACACAGGAAAAGCTAACTATGGCTACACCTTC
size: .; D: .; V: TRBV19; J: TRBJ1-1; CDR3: CASSIGTRYEAFF; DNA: TGTGCCAGTAGTATCGGGACGCGGTATGAAGCTTTCTTT
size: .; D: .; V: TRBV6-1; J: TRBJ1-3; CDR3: CASSEDRSSGNTIYF; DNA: TGTGCCAGCAGTGAAGACAGAAGCTCTGGAAACACCATATATTTT
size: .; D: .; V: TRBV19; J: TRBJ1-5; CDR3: CASSIKGAGQPQHF; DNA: TGTGCCAGTAGTATTAAGGGCGCGGGTCAGCCCCAGCATTTT
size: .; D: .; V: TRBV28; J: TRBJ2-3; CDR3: CASKEGSTDTQYF; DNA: TGTGCCAGCAAGGAGGGGTCCACAGATACGCAGTATTTT
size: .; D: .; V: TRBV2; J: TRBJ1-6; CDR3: CASRSRVANSPLHF; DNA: TGTGCCAGCAGGTCCAGGGTCGCCAATTCACCCCTCCACTTT
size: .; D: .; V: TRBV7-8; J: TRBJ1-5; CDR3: CASSPSDTNSNQPQHF; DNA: TGTGCCAGCAGCCCCTCGGACACTAATAGCAATCAGCCCCAGCATTTT
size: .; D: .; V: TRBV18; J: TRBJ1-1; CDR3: CASSPLYDPGANTEAFF; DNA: TGTGCCAGCTCACCACTTTACGATCCAGGGGCGAACACTGAAGCTTTCTTT
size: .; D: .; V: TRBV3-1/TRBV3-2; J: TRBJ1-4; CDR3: CASSQEKWTAPKKLFF; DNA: TGTGCCAGCAGCCAAGAAAAATGGACAGCCCCAAAAAAACTGTTTTTT
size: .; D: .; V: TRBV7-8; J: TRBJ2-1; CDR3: CASSSGYLSSGVHSYNEQFF; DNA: TGTGCCAGCAGCTCGGGGTATTTGAGTAGCGGCGTTCACTCCTACAATGAGCAGTTCTTC
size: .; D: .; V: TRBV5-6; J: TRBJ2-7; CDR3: CASSLAPGGEQYF; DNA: TGTGCCAGCAGCTTGGCGCCCGGTGGCGAGCAGTACTTC
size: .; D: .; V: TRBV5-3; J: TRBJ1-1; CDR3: CARSLVIPRDHTEAFF; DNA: TGTGCCAGAAGCTTGGTTATTCCGAGGGATCACACTGAAGCTTTCTTT
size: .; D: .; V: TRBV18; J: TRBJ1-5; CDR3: CASSPRGADYSNQPQHF; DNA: TGTGCCAGCTCACCACGCGGTGCAGACTATAGCAATCAGCCCCAGCATTTT
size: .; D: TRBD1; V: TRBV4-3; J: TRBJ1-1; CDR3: CASSQEQGRYTEAFF; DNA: TGCGCCAGCAGCCAAGAACAGGGGCGGTACACTGAAGCTTTCTTT
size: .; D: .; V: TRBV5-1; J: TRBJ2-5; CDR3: CASSLVPGAKETQYF; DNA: TGCGCCAGCAGCTTGGTGCCAGGGGCCAAAGAGACCCAGTACTTC
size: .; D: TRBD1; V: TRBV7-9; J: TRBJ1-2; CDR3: CASSSEAGQGYGYTF; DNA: TGTGCCAGCAGCTCGGAGGCAGGACAGGGGTATGGCTACACCTTC
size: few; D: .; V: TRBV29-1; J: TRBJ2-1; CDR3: CSVRFGGLFGEQFF; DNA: TGCAGCGTTAGGTTCGGCGGACTGTTCGGGGAGCAGTTCTTC
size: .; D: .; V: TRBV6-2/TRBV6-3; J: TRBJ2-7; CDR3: CASSYGASPPSPTYEQYF; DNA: TGTGCCAGCAGTTACGGGGCTAGCCCCCCGAGTCCTACCTACGAGCAGTACTTC
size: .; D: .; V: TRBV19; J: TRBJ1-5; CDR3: CASSIPRTAGGGQPQHF; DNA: TGTGCCAGTAGTATACCCCGTACAGCGGGCGGGGGACAGCCCCAGCATTTT
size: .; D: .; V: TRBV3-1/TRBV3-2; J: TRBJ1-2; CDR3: CASSPRQPYGYTF; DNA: TGTGCCAGCAGCCCCCGACAGCCCTATGGCTACACCTTC
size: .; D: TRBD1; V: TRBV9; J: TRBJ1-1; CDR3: CASSSGTGNTEAFF; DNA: TGTGCCAGCTCATCGGGGACAGGGAACACTGAAGCTTTCTTT
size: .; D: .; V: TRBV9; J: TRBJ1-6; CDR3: CASSVARTSSYNSPLHF; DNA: TGTGCCAGCAGCGTAGCCAGGACAAGCTCCTATAATTCACCCCTCCACTTT
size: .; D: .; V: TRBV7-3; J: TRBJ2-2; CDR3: CASSPGAGELFF; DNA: TGTGCCAGCAGCCCGGGCGCCGGGGAGCTGTTTTTT
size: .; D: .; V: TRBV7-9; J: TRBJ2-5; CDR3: CASSSRENRWETQYF; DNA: TGTGCCAGCAGCTCCAGGGAGAACAGGTGGGAGACCCAGTACTTC
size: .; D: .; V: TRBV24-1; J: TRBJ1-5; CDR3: CATSDSLTGGNQPQHF; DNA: TGTGCCACCAGTGATTCCCTGACAGGCGGCAATCAGCCCCAGCATTTT
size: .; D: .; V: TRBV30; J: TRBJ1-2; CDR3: CGCDMWGLEGYTF; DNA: TGTGGGTGTGACATGTGGGGGCTGGAGGGCTACACCTTC
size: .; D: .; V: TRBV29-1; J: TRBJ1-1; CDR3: CSVESGGNTEAFF; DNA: TGCAGCGTTGAAAGTGGAGGGAACACTGAAGCTTTCTTT
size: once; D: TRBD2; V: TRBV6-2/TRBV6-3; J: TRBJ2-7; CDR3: CASSLGGAGYEQYF; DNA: TGTGCCAGCAGCCTCGGGGGGGCTGGGTACGAGCAGTACTTC
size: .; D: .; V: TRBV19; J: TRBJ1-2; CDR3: CASSIGRLRYGYTF; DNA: TGTGCCAGTAGTATAGGACGACTCCGCTATGGCTACACCTTC
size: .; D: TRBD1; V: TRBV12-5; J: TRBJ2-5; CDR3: CASGLVMGQGYETQYF; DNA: TGTGCTAGTGGTTTGGTCATGGGACAGGGGTATGAGACCCAGTACTTC
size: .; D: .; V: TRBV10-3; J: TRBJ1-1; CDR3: CAISDKGRNTEAFF; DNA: TGTGCCATCAGTGACAAGGGGAGGAACACTGAAGCTTTCTTT
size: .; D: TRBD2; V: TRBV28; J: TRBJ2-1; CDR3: CASSATSGSSYNEQFF; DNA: TGTGCCAGCAGTGCCACTAGCGGGAGCTCCTACAATGAGCAGTTCTTC
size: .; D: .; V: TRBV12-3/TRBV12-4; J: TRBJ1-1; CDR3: CATGSSMNTEAFF; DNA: TGTGCCACAGGGAGTTCCATGAACACTGAAGCTTTCTTT
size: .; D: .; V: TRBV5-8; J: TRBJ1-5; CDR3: CASSLGWVSNQPQHF; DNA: TGTGCCAGCAGCTTGGGGTGGGTTAGCAATCAGCCCCAGCATTTT
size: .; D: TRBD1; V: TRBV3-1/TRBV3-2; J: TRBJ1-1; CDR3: CASSQRAGGTEAFF; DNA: TGTGCCAGCAGCCAAAGGGCAGGGGGAACTGAAGCTTTCTTT
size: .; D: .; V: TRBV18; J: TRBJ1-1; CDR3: CASSPWVQWNTEAFF; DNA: TGTGCCAGCTCACCCTGGGTACAGTGGAACACTGAAGCTTTCTTT
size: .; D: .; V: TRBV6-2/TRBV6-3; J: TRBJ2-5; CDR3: CASSRLGLETQYF; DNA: TGTGCCAGCAGTCGACTAGGTTTGGAGACCCAGTACTTC
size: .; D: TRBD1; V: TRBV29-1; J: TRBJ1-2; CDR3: CSDETGGAYTF; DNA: TGCAGCGACGAGACAGGGGGCGCGTACACCTTC
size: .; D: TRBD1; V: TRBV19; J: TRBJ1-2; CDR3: CASSIESGGNYGYTF; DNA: TGTGCCAGTAGTATAGAATCAGGGGGCAACTATGGCTACACCTTC
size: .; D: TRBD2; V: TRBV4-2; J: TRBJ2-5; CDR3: CASSPLAGGGETQYF; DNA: TGTGCCAGCAGCCCTTTAGCGGGGGGAGGAGAGACCCAGTACTTC
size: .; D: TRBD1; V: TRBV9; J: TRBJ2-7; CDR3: CASSPHGGQDYEQYF; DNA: TGTGCCAGCAGCCCACACGGGGGACAGGATTACGAGCAGTACTTC
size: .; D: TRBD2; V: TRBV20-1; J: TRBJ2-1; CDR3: CSASTSGGANEQFF; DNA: TGCAGTGCTAGTACTAGCGGGGGGGCCAATGAGCAGTTCTTC
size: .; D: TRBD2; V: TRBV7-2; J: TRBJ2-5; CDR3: CASSSLAGGLVETQYF; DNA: TGTGCCAGCAGCTCCCTAGCGGGGGGGCTGGTGGAGACCCAGTACTTC
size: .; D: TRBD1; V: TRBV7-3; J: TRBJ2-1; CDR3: CASSRPRDRSGSYNEQFF; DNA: TGTGCCAGCAGCCGACCTCGGGACAGATCGGGCTCCTACAATGAGCAGTTCTTC
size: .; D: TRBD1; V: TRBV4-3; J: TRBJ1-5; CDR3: CASSQDPDRDQPQHF; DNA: TGCGCCAGCAGCCAAGATCCGGACAGGGATCAGCCCCAGCATTTT
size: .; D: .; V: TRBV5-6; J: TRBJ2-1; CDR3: CASSLAGNWGEQFF; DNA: TGTGCCAGCAGCTTGGCGGGAAACTGGGGTGAGCAGTTCTTC
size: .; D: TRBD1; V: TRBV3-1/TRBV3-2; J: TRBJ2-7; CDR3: CASSRLGQAYEQYF; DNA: TGTGCCAGCAGCCGCTTGGGACAGGCCTACGAGCAGTACTTC
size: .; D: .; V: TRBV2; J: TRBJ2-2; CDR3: CASRPSANTGELFF; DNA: TGTGCCAGCAGGCCGTCCGCGAACACCGGGGAGCTGTTTTTT
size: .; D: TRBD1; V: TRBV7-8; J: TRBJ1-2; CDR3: CASSFGDRGGYGYTF; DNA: TGTGCCAGCAGCTTTGGGGACAGGGGCGGCTATGGCTACACCTTC